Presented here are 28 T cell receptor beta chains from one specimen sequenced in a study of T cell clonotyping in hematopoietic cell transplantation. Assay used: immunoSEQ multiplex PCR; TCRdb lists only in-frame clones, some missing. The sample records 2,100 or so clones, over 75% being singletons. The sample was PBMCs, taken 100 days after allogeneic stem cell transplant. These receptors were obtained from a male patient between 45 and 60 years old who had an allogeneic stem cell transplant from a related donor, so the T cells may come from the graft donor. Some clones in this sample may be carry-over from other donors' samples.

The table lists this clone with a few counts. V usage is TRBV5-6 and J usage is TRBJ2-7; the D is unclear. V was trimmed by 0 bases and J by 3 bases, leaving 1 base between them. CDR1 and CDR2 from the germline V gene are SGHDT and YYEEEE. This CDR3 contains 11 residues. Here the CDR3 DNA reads TGTGCCAGCAGCTTGGGCTACGAGCAGTACTTC. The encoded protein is CASSLGYEQYF.

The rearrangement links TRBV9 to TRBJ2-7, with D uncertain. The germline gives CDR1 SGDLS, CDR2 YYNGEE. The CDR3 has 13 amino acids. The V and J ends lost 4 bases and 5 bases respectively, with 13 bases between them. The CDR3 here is CASSQWERDEQYF. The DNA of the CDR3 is TGTGCCAGCAGCCAGTGGGAACGGGACGAGCAGTACTTC.

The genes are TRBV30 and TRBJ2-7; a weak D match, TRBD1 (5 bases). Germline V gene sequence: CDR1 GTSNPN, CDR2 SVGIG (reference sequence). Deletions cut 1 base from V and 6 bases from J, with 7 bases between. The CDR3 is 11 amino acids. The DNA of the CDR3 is TGTGCCTGGAGTGGACAGATCGAGCAGTACTTC. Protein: CAWSGQIEQYF.

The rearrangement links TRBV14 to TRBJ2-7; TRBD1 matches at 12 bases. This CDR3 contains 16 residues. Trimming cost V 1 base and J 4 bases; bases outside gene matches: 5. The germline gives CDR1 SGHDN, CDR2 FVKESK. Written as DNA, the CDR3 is TGTGCCAGCAGCCAAGGTCGGGGACAGGGGGCTTACGAGCAGTACTTC. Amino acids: CASSQGRGQGAYEQYF.

CDR3 in amino acids: CASSLPQGSTGELFF. CDR3 bases: TGCGCCAGCAGCTTGCCACAGGGAAGCACCGGGGAGCTGTTTTTT. V and J are TRBV5-1 and TRBJ2-2, with a possible D match to TRBD1 (6 bases). The germline gives CDR1 SGHRS, CDR2 YFSETQ. The CDR3 consists of 15 residues. Trimming took 1 base from V and 4 from J, leaving 11 bases between them.

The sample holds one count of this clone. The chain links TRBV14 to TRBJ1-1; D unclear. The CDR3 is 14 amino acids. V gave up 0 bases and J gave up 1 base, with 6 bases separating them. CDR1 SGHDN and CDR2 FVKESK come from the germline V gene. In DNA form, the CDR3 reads TGTGCCAGCAGCCAAGATAGGCGGAACACTGAAGCTTTCTTT. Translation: CASSQDRRNTEAFF.

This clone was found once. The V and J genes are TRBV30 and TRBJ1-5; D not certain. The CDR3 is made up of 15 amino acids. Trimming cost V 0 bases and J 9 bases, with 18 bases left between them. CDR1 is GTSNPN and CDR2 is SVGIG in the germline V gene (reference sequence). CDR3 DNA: TGTGCCTGGAGTGTACGGGGAACGGGGAATGGGCCCCAGCATTTT. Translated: CAWSVRGTGNGPQHF.

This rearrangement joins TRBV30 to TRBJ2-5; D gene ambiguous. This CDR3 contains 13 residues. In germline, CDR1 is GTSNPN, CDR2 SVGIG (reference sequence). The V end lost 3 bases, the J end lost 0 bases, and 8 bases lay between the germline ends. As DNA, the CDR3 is TGTGCCTGGAGCGGAAGTTACCAAGAGACCCAGTACTTC. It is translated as CAWSGSYQETQYF. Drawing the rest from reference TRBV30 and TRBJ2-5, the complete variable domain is SQTIHQWPATLVQPVGSPLSLECTVEGTSNPNLYWYRQAAGRGLQLLFYSVGIGQISSEVPQNLSASRPQDRQFILSSKKLLLSDSGFYLCAWSGSYQETQYFGPGTRLLVL.

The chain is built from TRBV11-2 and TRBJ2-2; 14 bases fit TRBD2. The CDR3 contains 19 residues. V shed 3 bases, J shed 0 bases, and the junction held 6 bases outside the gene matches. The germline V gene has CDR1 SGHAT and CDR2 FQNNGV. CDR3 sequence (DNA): TGTGCCAGCAGCTTCCCGGGACTAGCGGGGGCCCCGAACACCGGGGAGCTGTTTTTT. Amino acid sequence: CASSFPGLAGAPNTGELFF.

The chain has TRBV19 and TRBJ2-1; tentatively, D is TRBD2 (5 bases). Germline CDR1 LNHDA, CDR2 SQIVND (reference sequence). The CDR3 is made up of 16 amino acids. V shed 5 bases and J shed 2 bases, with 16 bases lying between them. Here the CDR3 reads CASSERAFGAYNEQFF. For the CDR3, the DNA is TGTGCCAGTAGTGAGAGGGCTTTCGGAGCCTACAATGAGCAGTTCTTC.

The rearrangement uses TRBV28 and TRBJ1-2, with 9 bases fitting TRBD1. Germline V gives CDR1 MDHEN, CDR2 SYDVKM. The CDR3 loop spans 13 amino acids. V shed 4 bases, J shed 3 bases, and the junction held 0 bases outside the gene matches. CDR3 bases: TGTGCCAGCAGTTGGGACAGGGACTATGGCTACACCTTC. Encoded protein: CASSWDRDYGYTF.

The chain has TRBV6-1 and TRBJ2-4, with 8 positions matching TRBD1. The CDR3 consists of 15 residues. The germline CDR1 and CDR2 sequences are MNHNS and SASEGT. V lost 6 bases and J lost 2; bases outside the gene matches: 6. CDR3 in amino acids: CASRAGGSTKNIQYF. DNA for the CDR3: TGTGCCAGCAGGGCAGGGGGCTCGACCAAAAACATTCAGTACTTC.

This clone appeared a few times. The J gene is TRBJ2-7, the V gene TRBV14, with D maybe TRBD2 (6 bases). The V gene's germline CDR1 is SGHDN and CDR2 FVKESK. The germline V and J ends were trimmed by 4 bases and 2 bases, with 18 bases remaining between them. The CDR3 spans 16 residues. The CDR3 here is CASSPSAGRLPYEQYF. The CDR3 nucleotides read TGTGCCAGCAGCCCCTCGGCAGGGAGGTTGCCCTACGAGCAGTACTTC.

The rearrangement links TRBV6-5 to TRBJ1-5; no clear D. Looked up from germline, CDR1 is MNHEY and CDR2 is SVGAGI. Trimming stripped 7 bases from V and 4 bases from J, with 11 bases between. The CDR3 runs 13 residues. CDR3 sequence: CASTTGGNQPQHF. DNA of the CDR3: TGTGCCAGCACCACGGGCGGGAATCAGCCCCAGCATTTT.

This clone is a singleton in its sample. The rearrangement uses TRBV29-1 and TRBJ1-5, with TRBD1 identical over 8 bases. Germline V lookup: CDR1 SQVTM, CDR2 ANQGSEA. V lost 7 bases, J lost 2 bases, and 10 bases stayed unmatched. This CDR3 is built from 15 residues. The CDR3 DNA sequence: TGCAGCGCAACAACAGGGACAGGTGGCAATCAGCCCCAGCATTTT. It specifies CSATTGTGGNQPQHF.

The CDR3 sequence: CAWSRQVQETQYF. The CDR3 nucleotides are TGTGCCTGGAGCCGACAGGTCCAAGAGACCCAGTACTTC. The V gene is TRBV30, the J gene TRBJ2-5; TRBD1 is a possible D gene (6 bases). With 3 bases removed from V and 1 base from J, the gap between germline ends came to 9 bases. Germline V gene data show CDR1 as GTSNPN and CDR2 as SVGIG (reference sequence). The CDR3 totals 13 residues.

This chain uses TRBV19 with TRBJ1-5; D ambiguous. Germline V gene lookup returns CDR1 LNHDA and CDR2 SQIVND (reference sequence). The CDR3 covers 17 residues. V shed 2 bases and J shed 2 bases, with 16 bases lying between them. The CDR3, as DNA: TGTGCCAGTAGTATATCTACGCGGCCCGGAGGCAATCAGCCCCAGCATTTT. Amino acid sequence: CASSISTRPGGNQPQHF.

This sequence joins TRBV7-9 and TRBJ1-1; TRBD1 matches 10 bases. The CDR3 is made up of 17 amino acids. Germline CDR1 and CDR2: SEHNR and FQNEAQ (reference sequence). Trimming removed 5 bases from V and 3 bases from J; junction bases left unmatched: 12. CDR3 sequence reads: CASSPSGTGARYTEAFF. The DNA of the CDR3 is TGTGCCAGCAGCCCATCCGGGACAGGGGCCAGATACACTGAAGCTTTCTTT.

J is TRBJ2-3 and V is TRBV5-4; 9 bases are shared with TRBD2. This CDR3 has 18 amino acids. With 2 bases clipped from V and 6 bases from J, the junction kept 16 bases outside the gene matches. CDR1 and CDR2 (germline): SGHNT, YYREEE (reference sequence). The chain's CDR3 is CASSFLGARRGGLDTQYF. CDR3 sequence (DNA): TGTGCCAGCAGCTTCCTGGGAGCGCGGCGGGGGGGCTTGGATACGCAGTATTTT.

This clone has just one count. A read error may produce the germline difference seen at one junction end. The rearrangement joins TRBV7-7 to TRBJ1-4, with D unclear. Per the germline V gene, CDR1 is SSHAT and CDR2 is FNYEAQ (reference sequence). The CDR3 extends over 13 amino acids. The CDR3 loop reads CASSLGFGQKLFF. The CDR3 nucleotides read TGTGCTAGCAGCTTGGGTTTCGGGCAAAAACTGTTTTTT.

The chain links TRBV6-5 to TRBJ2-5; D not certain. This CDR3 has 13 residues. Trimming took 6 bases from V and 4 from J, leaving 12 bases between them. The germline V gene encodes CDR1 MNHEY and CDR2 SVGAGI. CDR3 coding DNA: TGTGCCAGCAGCCGGACGGGCGGAGAGACCCAGTACTTC. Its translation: CASSRTGGETQYF.

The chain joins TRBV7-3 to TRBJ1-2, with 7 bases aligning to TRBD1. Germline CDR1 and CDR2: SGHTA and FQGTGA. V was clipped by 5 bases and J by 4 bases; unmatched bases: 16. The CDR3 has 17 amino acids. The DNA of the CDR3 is TGTGCCAGCAGCCCAACCGACAGGGCGGCAGGGATCTATGGCTACACCTTC. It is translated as CASSPTDRAAGIYGYTF.

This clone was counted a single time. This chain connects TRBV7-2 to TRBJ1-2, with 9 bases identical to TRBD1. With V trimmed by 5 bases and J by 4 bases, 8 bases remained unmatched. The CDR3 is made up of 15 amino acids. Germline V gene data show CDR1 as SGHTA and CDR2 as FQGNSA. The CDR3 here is CASSPRDREAYGYTF. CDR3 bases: TGTGCCAGCAGCCCCCGGGACAGGGAAGCCTATGGCTACACCTTC.

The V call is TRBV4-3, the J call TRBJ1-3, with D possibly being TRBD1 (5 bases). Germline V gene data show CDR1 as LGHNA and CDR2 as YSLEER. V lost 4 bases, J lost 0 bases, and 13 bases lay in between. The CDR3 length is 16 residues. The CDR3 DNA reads TGCGCCAGCAGCCCCTCGGGGCGGATCTCTGGAAACACCATATATTTT. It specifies CASSPSGRISGNTIYF.

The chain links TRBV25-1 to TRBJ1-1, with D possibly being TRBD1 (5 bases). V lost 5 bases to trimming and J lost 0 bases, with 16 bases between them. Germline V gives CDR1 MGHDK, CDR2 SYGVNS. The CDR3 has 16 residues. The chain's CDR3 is CASSPQGLLLNTEAFF. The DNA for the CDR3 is TGTGCCAGCAGTCCCCAGGGACTCCTGTTGAACACTGAAGCTTTCTTT.

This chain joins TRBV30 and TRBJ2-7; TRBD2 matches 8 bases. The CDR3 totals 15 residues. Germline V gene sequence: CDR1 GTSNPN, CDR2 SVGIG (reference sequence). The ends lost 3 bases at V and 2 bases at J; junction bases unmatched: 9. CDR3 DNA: TGTGCCTGGAGCGTAAAGACTAGCGTAGCCTACGAGCAGTACTTC. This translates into CAWSVKTSVAYEQYF. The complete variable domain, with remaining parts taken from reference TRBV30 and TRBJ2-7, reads SQTIHQWPATLVQPVGSPLSLECTVEGTSNPNLYWYRQAAGRGLQLLFYSVGIGQISSEVPQNLSASRPQDRQFILSSKKLLLSDSGFYLCAWSVKTSVAYEQYFGPGTRLTVT.

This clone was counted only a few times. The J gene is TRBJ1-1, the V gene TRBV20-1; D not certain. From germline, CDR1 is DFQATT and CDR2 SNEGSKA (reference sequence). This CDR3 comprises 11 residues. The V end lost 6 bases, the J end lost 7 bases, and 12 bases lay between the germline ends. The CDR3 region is CSAPRWGEAFF. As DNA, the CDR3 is TGCAGTGCGCCTCGGTGGGGTGAAGCTTTCTTT.

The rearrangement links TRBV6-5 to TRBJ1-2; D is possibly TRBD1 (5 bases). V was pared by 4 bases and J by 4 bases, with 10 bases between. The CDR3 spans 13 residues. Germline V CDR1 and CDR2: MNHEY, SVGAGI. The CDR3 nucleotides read TGTGCCAGCAGTTTACAGGCCTCCTATGGCTACACCTTC. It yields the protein CASSLQASYGYTF.